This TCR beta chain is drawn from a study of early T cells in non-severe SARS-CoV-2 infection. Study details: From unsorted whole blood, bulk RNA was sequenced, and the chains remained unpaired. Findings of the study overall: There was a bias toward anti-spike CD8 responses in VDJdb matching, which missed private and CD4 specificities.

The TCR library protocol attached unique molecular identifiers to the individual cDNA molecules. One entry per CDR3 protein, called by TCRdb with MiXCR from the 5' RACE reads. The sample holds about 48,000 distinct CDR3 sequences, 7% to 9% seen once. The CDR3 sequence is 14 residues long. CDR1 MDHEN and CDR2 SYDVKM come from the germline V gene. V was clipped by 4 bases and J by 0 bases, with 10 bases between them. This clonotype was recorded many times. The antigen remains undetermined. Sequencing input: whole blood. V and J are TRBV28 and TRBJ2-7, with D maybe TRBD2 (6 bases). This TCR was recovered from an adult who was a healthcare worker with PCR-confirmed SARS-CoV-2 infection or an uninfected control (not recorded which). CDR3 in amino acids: CASSSFSGSYEQYF. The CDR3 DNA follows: TGTGCCAGCAGTTCTTTTAGCGGCTCCTACGAGCAGTACTTC. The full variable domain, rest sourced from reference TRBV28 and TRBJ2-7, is DVKVTQSSRYLVKRTGEKVFLECVQDMDHENMFWYRQDPGLGLRLIYFSYDVKMKEKGDIPEGYSVSREKKERFSLILESASTNQTSMYLCASSSFSGSYEQYFGPGTRLTVT.